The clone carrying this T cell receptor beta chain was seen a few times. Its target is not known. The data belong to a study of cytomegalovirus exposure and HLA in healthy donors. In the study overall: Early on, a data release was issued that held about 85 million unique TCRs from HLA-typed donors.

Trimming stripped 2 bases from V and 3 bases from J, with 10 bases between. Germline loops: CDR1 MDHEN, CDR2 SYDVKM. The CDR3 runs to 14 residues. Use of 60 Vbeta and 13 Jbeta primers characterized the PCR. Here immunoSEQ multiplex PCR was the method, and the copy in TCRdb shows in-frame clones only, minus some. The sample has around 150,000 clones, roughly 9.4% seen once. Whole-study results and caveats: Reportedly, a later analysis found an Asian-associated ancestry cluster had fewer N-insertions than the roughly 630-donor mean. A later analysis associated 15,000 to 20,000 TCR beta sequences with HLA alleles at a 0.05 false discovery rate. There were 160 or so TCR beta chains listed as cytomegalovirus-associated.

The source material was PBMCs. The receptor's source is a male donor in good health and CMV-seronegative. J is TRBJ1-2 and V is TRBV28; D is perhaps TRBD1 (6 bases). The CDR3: CASSLTGSYYGYTF. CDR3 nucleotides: TGTGCCAGCAGTTTAACAGGGAGTTACTATGGCTACACCTTC.